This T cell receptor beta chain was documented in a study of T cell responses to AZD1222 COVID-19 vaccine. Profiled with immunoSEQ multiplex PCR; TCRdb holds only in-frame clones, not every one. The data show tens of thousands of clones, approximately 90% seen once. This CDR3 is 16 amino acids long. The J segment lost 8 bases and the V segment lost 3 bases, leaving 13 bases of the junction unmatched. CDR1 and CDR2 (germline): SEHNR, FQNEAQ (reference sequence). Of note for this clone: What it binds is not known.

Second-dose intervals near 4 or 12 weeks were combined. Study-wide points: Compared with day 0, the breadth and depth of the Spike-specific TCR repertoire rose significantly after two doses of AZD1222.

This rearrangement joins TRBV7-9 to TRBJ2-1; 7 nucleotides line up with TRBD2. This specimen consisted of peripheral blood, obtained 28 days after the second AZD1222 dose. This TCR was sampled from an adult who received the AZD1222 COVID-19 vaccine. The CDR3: CASSFIVAGVRDEQFF. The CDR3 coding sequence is TGTGCCAGCAGCTTTATCGTGGCGGGAGTCCGGGATGAGCAGTTCTTC.